The 11 T cell receptor beta chains below come from one sample, sequenced in a study of blood T cells in healthy people across ages. Together with a sample-barcoded 5' primer, a J-beta primer mix was included in a second PCR lasting about 6 to 11 cycles. TCRdb analysed the 5' RACE reads with MiXCR anew, one entry per CDR3 protein. Found here are more than 700,000 distinct CDR3 sequences, approximately 55% of them singletons; the top ten hold approximately 40%. Source material: blood. These TCRs come from a man older than 75 in good health.

CDR3 nucleotides: TGTGCCAGCGCAGGAGCCGCCGCCGCGTATTTT. Amino acid sequence: CASAGAAAAYF. The V call is TRBV7-9, the J call TRBJ2-3; D is uncertain. CDR1 is SEHNR and CDR2 is FQNEAQ in the germline V gene (reference sequence). With 8 bases removed from V and 14 bases from J, the gap between germline ends came to 17 bases. The CDR3 consists of 11 residues.

The chain combines TRBV6-2 or TRBV6-3 with TRBJ2-3, with a weak D call TRBD1 (6 bases). Trimming left V 7 bases short and J 2 bases short, with 10 bases between. CDR1 MNHEY and CDR2 SVGEGT come from the germline V gene. This CDR3 is built from 13 residues. Here the CDR3 DNA reads TGTGCCAGCATGGGGGCAGCCACAGATACGCAGTATTTT. Amino acid sequence: CASMGAATDTQYF.

This clonotype was counted between two and nine times. The chain uses TRBV5-1 and TRBJ1-4; D not resolved. Trimming took off 1 base at V and 5 bases at J, with 12 bases between the two ends. This CDR3 is 15 amino acids long. Per germline, CDR1 SGHRS and CDR2 YFSETQ. CDR3 nucleotides: TGCGCCAGCAGCTTGAATCCGGACCAAAATGAAAAACTGTTTTTT. Amino acids: CASSLNPDQNEKLFF.

A word on this clonotype: No conserved phenylalanine or tryptophan ends this CDR3, so it is likely a read error. DNA of the CDR3: TGTGCCAGCAGTCGGACAGGGGGCTTTGGCTACACCTCC. Protein product: CASSRTGGFGYTS. This chain joins TRBV12-3 or TRBV12-4 and TRBJ1-2, with TRBD1 matching 11 bases. V lost 5 bases to trimming and J lost 7 bases; unmatched junction nucleotides: 3. The CDR3 covers 13 residues.

This clonotype turned up a few times. The V gene is TRBV6-2 or TRBV6-3, the J gene TRBJ2-7, with TRBD1 matching over 10 bases. Germline CDR1 MNHEY, CDR2 SVGEGT. Germline trimming cut 4 bases from V and 2 bases from J; bases unmatched to any gene: 8. The length of the CDR3 is 16 residues. In DNA, the CDR3 is TGTGCCAGCAGTTCCCCCGGGACAGGGGTGGCCTACGAGCAGTACTTC. Translated: CASSSPGTGVAYEQYF.

The chain carries TRBV6-6 and TRBJ2-5; D is unclear. This CDR3 spans 12 amino acids. With 2 bases removed from V and 3 bases from J, the gap between germline ends came to 4 bases. CDR1 is MNHNY and CDR2 is SVGAGI in the germline V gene (reference sequence). The CDR3 nucleotides are TGTGCCAGCAGTTACATAAAAGAGACCCAGTACTTC. This translates into CASSYIKETQYF.

The rearrangement uses TRBV25-1 and TRBJ2-5, with 15 bases that match TRBD2. The ends lost 3 bases at V and 11 bases at J; junction bases unmatched: 7. The CDR3 extends over 15 amino acids. CDR1 MGHDK and CDR2 SYGVNS come from the germline V gene. The CDR3 DNA reads as TGTGCCAGCAGTGAGGGACTAGCGGGAGGCCCAGCGCAGTACTTC. Its translation is CASSEGLAGGPAQYF. Based on the CDR3 plus reference TRBV25-1 and TRBJ2-5, the full variable domain is EADIYQTPRYLVIGTGKKITLECSQTMGHDKMYWYQQDPGMELHLIHYSYGVNSTEKGDLSSESTVSRIRTEHFPLTLESARPSHTSQYLCASSEGLAGGPAQYFGPGTRLLVL.

The chain uses TRBV29-1 and TRBJ1-1; TRBD1 might be the D (5 bases). Germline V lookup: CDR1 SQVTM, CDR2 ANQGSEA. Between the trimmed V and J ends, which lost 3 bases and 5 bases, there was a span of 13 bases. The length of the CDR3 is 13 residues. The CDR3 bases are TGCAGCGTTGAGGGTCAGGGTGGGACTGAAGCTTTCTTT. This gives the protein CSVEGQGGTEAFF.

CDR3 sequence reads: CASSPKAVGTEAFF. As DNA, the CDR3 is TGTGCCAGCAGCCCGAAGGCGGTGGGCACTGAAGCTTTCTTT. This chain joins TRBV7-6 and TRBJ1-1, with unresolved D. The CDR3 has 14 amino acids. The V gene lost 5 bases and the J gene lost 4 bases, with 14 bases spanning the gap. Looked up from germline, CDR1 is SGHVS and CDR2 is FNYEAQ.

V usage is TRBV5-1 and J usage is TRBJ2-6; D unresolved. The CDR3 totals 15 residues. Germline lookup yields CDR1 SGHRS and CDR2 YFSETQ. The V gene lost 6 bases and the J gene lost 1 base, with 11 bases spanning the gap. The CDR3 nucleotides are TGCGCCAGCACCTCGGACGGATCTGGGGCCAACGTCCTGACTTTC. It translates to CASTSDGSGANVLTF.

This clonotype was recorded a few times. The chain is built from TRBV7-2 and TRBJ1-2; D may be TRBD1 (5 bases). The CDR3 loop spans 16 amino acids. The germline V gene encodes CDR1 SGHTA and CDR2 FQGNSA. V was pared by 3 bases and J by 8 bases, with 22 bases between. The CDR3 region is CASSFLFTGTPEGYTF. The CDR3, as DNA: TGTGCCAGCAGCTTCCTCTTCACCGGGACTCCGGAGGGCTACACCTTC. Filled out from reference TRBV7-2 and TRBJ1-2, the complete variable domain reads GAGVSQSPSNKVTEKGKDVELRCDPISGHTALYWYRQSLGQGLEFLIYFQGNSAPDKSGLPSDRFSAERTGGSVSTLTIQRTQQEDSAVYLCASSFLFTGTPEGYTFGSGTRLTVV.